The 10 T cell receptor beta chains in this list originate from one sample, sequenced in a study of blood T cell repertoires in COVID-19. Only in-frame clones appear in the TCRdb table, and some are missing; sequencing was by immunoSEQ multiplex PCR. The sample lists about 390,000 clones, about 83% occurring once. The sequenced sample consisted of PBMCs or T cells enriched from blood (not recorded which). These TCRs come from a woman in her forties or fifties who had recovered from COVID-19.

The chain is built from TRBV5-6 and TRBJ1-1; no clear D. V was clipped by 4 bases and J by 4 bases, with 5 bases between them. Germline CDR1 and CDR2: SGHDT and YYEEEE. The CDR3 covers 11 residues. The CDR3 spells CASSAFTEAFF. The CDR3 coding sequence is TGTGCCAGCAGCGCGTTCACTGAAGCTTTCTTT.

This chain joins TRBV18 and TRBJ2-7; D not resolved. Trimming stripped 0 bases from V and 5 bases from J, with 8 bases between. The CDR3 spans 13 residues. In germline, CDR1 is KGHSH, CDR2 LQKENI. In DNA, the CDR3 is TGTGCCAGCTCACCACCATCACGGGACGAGCAGTACTTC. As protein: CASSPPSRDEQYF.

V gene TRBV2 combines with J gene TRBJ2-4; D is perhaps TRBD1 or TRBD2 (6 bases each). The CDR3 is 14 residues long. Trimming shortened V by 6 bases and J by 7 bases, and 16 bases separated the two germline ends. Germline CDR1 is SNHLY and CDR2 is FYNNEI. The CDR3 loop is CASREQGGGNIQYF. Here the CDR3 DNA reads TGTGCCAGCAGGGAACAGGGTGGAGGGAACATTCAGTACTTC.

This chain joins TRBV4-3 and TRBJ1-2; D gene uncertain. The germline V gene encodes CDR1 LGHNA and CDR2 YSLEER. CDR3 length: 14 residues. V gave up 0 bases and J gave up 4 bases, with 9 bases separating them. CDR3 DNA sequence: TGCGCCAGCAGCCAAGATCGGGTGCCCTATGGCTACACCTTC. It codes for CASSQDRVPYGYTF.

This clone has only one observation. The chain couples TRBV2 to TRBJ1-6, with D unclear. This CDR3 region has 15 residues. Germline-derived CDR1 and CDR2 are SNHLY and FYNNEI. V was clipped by 3 bases and J by 7 bases, with 13 bases between them. The CDR3 sequence: CASSEETGRNSPLHF. The CDR3, as DNA: TGTGCCAGCAGTGAGGAGACGGGGAGAAATTCACCCCTCCACTTT.

The chain carries TRBV5-1 and TRBJ1-4; 8 bases are a match to TRBD1. The CDR3 runs to 15 residues. Unmatched junction bases numbered 4, after V lost 0 bases and J lost 6 bases. CDR1 SGHRS and CDR2 YFSETQ come from the germline V gene. CDR3 DNA: TGCGCCAGCAGCTTGGTGCAGGGGGCGCATGAAAAACTGTTTTTT. As protein: CASSLVQGAHEKLFF.

The chain uses TRBV7-9 and TRBJ1-4; D is perhaps TRBD1 (5 bases). Germline V gene sequence: CDR1 SEHNR, CDR2 FQNEAQ (reference sequence). V shed 2 bases and J shed 0 bases, with 10 bases lying between them. The CDR3 spans 16 residues. For the CDR3, the DNA is TGTGCCAGCAGCTTACTCTGGGGCGCAACTAATGAAAAACTGTTTTTT. Protein product: CASSLLWGATNEKLFF.

The CDR3: CASSGQNTEAFF. The CDR3 DNA is TGTGCCAGCAGCGGCCAGAACACTGAAGCTTTCTTT. This chain links TRBV7-9 with TRBJ1-1; D not certain. Germline values: CDR1 SEHNR, CDR2 FQNEAQ (reference sequence). The CDR3 length is 12 residues. Between the trimmed V and J ends, which lost 5 bases and 1 base, there was a span of 5 bases.

This chain connects TRBV30 to TRBJ1-2; no reliable D call. CDR3 length: 15 residues. The V end was cut by 2 bases, the J end by 5 bases, with 18 bases between. Looked up from germline, CDR1 is GTSNPN and CDR2 is SVGIG (reference sequence). The CDR3 DNA sequence: TGTGCCTGGAGTTCCACCGTTGGAGGTGAATATGGCTACACCTTC. It codes for CAWSSTVGGEYGYTF.

This clone was counted between two and nine times. The chain uses TRBV7-2 and TRBJ1-3; 10 nucleotides line up with TRBD1. Per the germline V gene, CDR1 is SGHTA and CDR2 is FQGNSA. After removal of 5 bases from V and 4 bases from J, the junction contained 8 bases not matched to a gene. The CDR3 has 16 residues. The CDR3 spells CASSPDPTGGGNTIYF. The CDR3 region has the DNA TGTGCCAGCAGCCCCGACCCGACAGGGGGCGGAAACACCATATATTTT.